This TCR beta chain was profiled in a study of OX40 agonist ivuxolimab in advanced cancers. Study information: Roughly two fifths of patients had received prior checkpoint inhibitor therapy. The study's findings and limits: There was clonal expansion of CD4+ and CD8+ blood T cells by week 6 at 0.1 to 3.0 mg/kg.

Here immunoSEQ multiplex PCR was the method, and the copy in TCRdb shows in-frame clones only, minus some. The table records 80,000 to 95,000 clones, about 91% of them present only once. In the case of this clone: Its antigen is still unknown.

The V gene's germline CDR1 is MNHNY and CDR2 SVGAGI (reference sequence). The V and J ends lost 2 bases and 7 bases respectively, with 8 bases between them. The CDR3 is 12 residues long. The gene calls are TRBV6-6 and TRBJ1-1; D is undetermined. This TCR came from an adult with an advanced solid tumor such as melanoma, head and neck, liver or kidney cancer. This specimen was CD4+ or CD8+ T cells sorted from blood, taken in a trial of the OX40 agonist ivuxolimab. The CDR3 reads CASSYVGFEAFF. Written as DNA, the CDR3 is TGTGCCAGCAGTTACGTTGGGTTTGAAGCTTTCTTT.